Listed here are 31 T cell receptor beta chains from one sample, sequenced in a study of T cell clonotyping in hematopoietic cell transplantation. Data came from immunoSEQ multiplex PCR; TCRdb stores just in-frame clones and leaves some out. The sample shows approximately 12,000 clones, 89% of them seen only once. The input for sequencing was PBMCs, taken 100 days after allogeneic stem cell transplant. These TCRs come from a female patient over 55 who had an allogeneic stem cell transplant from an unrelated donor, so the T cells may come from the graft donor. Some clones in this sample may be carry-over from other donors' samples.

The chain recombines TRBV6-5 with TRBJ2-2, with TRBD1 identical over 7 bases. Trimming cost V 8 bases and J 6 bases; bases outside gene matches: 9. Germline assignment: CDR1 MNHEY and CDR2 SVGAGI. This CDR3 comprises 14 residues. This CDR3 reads CASGPTGWSGELFF. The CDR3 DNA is TGTGCCAGCGGCCCGACAGGGTGGTCCGGGGAGCTGTTTTTT.

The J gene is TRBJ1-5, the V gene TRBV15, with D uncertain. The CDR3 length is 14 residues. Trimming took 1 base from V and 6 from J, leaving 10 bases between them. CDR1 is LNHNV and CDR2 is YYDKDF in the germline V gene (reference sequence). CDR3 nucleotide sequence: TGTGCCACCAGCAGAGGGGAGACTTTTCAGCCCCAGCATTTT. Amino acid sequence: CATSRGETFQPQHF. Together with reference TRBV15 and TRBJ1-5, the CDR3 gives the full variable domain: DAMVIQNPRYQVTQFGKPVTLSCSQTLNHNVMYWYQQKSSQAPKLLFHYYDKDFNNEADTPDNFQSRRPNTSFCFLDIRSPGLGDTAMYLCATSRGETFQPQHFGDGTRLSIL.

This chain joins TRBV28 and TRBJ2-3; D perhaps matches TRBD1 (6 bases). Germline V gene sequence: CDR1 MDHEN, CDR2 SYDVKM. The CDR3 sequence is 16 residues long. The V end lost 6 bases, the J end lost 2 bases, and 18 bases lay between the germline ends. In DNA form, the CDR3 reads TGTGCCAGCAGCCGACCCCTACAGGGCCACACAGATACGCAGTATTTT. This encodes CASSRPLQGHTDTQYF. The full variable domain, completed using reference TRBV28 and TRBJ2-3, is DVKVTQSSRYLVKRTGEKVFLECVQDMDHENMFWYRQDPGLGLRLIYFSYDVKMKEKGDIPEGYSVSREKKERFSLILESASTNQTSMYLCASSRPLQGHTDTQYFGPGTRLTVL.

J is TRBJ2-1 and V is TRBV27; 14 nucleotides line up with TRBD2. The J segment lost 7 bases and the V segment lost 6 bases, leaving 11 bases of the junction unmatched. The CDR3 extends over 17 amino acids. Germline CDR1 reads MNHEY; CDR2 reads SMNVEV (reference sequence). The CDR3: CASSPEGLAGGRNEQFF. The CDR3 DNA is TGTGCCAGCAGCCCCGAAGGACTAGCGGGAGGTAGGAATGAGCAGTTCTTC.

The CDR3: CASSRQGTNTGELFF. The CDR3 DNA reads TGTGCCAGCAGCCGACAGGGGACTAACACCGGGGAGCTGTTTTTT. V gene TRBV7-3 combines with J gene TRBJ2-2; 8 bases agree with TRBD1. V lost 5 bases and J lost 2; bases outside the gene matches: 4. CDR3 length equals 15 residues. Germline CDR1 reads SGHTA; CDR2 reads FQGTGA.

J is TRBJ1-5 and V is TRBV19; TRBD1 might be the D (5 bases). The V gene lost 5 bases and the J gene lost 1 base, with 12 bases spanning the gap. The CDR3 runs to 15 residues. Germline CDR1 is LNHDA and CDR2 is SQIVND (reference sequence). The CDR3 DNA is TGTGCCAGTAGTTACCGGGACCGCAGCAATCAGCCCCAGCATTTT. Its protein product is CASSYRDRSNQPQHF.

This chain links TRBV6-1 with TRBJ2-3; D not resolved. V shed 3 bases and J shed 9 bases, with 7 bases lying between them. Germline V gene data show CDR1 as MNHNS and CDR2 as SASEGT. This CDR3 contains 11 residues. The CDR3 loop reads CASSEASTQYF. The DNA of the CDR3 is TGTGCCAGCAGTGAGGCATCCACGCAGTATTTT.

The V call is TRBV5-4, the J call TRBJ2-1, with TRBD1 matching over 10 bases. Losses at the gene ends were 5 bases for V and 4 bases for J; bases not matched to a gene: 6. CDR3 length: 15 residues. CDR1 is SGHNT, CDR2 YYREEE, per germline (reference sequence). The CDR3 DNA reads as TGTGCCAGCAGGGCCGGGACAGGGGAATACAATGAGCAGTTCTTC. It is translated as CASRAGTGEYNEQFF.

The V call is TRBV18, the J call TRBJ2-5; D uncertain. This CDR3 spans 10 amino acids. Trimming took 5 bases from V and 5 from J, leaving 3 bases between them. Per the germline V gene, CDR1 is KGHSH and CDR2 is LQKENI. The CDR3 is CASSAETQYF. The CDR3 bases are TGTGCCAGCTCAGCGGAGACCCAGTACTTC.

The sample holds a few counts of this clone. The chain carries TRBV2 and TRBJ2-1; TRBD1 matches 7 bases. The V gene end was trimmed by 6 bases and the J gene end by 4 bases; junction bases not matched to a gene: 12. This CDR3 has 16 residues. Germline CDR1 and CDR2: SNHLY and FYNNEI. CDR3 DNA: TGTGCCAGCAGACTAAAAACAGGGGCATTTTACAATGAGCAGTTCTTC. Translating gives CASRLKTGAFYNEQFF. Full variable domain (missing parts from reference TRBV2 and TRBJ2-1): EPEVTQTPSHQVTQMGQEVILRCVPISNHLYFYWYRQILGQKVEFLVSFYNNEISEKSEIFDDQFSVERPDGSNFTLKIRSTKLEDSAMYFCASRLKTGAFYNEQFFGPGTRLTVL.

The CDR3 loop reads CASSASSTSFHEQYF. The CDR3 DNA is TGTGCCAGCAGCGCCTCCTCGACTAGCTTCCACGAGCAGTACTTC. This chain joins TRBV9 and TRBJ2-7, with TRBD2 matching over 7 bases. V gave up 3 bases and J gave up 5 bases; unmatched junction bases: 11. CDR3 size: 15 residues. The germline CDR1 and CDR2 sequences are SGDLS and YYNGEE.

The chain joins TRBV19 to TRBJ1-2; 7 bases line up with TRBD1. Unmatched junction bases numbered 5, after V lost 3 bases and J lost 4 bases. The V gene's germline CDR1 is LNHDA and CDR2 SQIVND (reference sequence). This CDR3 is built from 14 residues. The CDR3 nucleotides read TGTGCCAGTAGTATCCGGGACAGTTCCTATGGCTACACCTTC. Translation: CASSIRDSSYGYTF.

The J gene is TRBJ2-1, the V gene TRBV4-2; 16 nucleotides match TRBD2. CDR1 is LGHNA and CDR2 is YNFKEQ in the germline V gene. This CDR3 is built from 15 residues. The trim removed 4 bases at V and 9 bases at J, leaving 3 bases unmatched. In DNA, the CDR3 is TGTGCCAGCAGCCCTGGGACTAGCGGGAGGGGTGAGCAGTTCTTC. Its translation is CASSPGTSGRGEQFF.

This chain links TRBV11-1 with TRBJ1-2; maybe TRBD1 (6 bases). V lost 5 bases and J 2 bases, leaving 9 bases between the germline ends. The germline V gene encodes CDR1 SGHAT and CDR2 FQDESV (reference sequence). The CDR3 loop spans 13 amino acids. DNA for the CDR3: TGTGCCAGCAGCCCAGACAGGAACTATGGCTACACCTTC. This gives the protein CASSPDRNYGYTF.

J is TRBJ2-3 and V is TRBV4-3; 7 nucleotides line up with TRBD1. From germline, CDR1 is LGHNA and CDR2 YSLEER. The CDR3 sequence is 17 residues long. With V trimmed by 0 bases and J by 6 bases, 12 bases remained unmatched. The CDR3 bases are TGCGCCAGCAGCCAAGAACAGGGGACCCCCGGCCTGGATACGCAGTATTTT. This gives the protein CASSQEQGTPGLDTQYF.

Here the CDR3 DNA reads TGCAGCACGAGGGGGGACACTACCTACGAGCAGTACTTC. This encodes CSTRGDTTYEQYF. The chain is built from TRBV29-1 and TRBJ2-7, with D perhaps TRBD1 or TRBD2 (6 bases each). CDR1 is SQVTM, CDR2 ANQGSEA, per germline. V was shortened by 8 bases and J by 2 bases, with 16 bases between the two germline ends. This CDR3 region has 13 residues.

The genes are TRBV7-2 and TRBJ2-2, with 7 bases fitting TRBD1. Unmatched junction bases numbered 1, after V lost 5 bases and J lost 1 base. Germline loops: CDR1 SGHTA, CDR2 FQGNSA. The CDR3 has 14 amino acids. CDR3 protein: CASSRDRNTGELFF. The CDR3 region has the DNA TGTGCCAGCAGCCGGGACAGGAACACCGGGGAGCTGTTTTTT. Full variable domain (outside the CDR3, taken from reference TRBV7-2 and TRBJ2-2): GAGVSQSPSNKVTEKGKDVELRCDPISGHTALYWYRQSLGQGLEFLIYFQGNSAPDKSGLPSDRFSAERTGGSVSTLTIQRTQQEDSAVYLCASSRDRNTGELFFGEGSRLTVL.

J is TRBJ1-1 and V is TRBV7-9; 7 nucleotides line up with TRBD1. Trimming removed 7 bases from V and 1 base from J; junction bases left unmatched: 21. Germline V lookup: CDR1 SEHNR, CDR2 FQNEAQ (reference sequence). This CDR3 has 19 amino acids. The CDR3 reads CASTPTGAGGGGPNTEAFF. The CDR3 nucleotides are TGTGCCAGCACACCTACAGGGGCAGGAGGTGGGGGGCCGAACACTGAAGCTTTCTTT.

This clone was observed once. CDR3 loop: CASSLGRGLAYEQYF. In nucleotides, the CDR3 is TGTGCCAGCAGCTTAGGCAGGGGGCTAGCCTACGAGCAGTACTTC. The V gene is TRBV11-1, the J gene TRBJ2-7, with TRBD1 identical over 8 bases. The CDR3 is 15 amino acids. V gave up 1 base and J gave up 2 bases; unmatched junction bases: 4. The V gene's germline CDR1 is SGHAT and CDR2 FQDESV (reference sequence).

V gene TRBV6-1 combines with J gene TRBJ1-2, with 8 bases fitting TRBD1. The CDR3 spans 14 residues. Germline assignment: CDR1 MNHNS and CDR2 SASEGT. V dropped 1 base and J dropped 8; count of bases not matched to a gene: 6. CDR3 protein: CASSEGRAGGGYTF. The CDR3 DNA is TGTGCCAGCAGTGAAGGGAGGGCAGGGGGCGGCTACACCTTC.

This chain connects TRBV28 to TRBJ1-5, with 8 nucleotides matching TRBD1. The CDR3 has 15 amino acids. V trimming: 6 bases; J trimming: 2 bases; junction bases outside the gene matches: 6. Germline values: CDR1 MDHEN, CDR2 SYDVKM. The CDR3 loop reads CASSLDRDGNQPQHF. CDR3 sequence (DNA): TGTGCCAGCAGCTTGGACAGGGATGGCAATCAGCCCCAGCATTTT.

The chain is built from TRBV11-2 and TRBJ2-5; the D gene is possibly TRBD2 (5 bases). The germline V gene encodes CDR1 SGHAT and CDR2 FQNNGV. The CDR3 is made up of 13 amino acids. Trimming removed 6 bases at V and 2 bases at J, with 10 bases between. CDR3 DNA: TGTGCCAGCAGTCTTAGCGATCAAGAGACCCAGTACTTC. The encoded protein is CASSLSDQETQYF. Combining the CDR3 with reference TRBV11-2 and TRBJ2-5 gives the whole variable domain EAGVAQSPRYKIIEKRQSVAFWCNPISGHATLYWYQQILGQGPKLLIQFQNNGVVDDSQLPKDRFSAERLKGVDSTLKIQPAKLEDSAVYLCASSLSDQETQYFGPGTRLLVL.

The CDR3 spells CASSSRDSSYEQYF. The CDR3 nucleotides read TGTGCCAGCAGTTCCCGGGACAGCTCCTACGAGCAGTACTTC. The chain combines TRBV27 with TRBJ2-7, with TRBD1 matching 7 bases. V was pared by 4 bases and J by 0 bases, with 3 bases of the junction left unmatched. Per germline, CDR1 MNHEY and CDR2 SMNVEV (reference sequence). The CDR3 has 14 residues.

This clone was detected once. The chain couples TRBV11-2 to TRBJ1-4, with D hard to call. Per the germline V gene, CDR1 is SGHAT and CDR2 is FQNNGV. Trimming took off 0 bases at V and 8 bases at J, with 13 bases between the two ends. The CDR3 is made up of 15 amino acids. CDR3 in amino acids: CASSLDPAPGEKLFF. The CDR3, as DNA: TGTGCCAGCAGCTTAGATCCGGCACCGGGGGAAAAACTGTTTTTT.

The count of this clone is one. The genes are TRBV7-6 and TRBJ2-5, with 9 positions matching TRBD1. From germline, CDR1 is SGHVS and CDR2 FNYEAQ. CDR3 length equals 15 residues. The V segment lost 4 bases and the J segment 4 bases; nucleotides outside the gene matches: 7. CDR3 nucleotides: TGTGCCAGCAGCTCCCGGACAGGGGAGCTAGAGACCCAGTACTTC. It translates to CASSSRTGELETQYF.

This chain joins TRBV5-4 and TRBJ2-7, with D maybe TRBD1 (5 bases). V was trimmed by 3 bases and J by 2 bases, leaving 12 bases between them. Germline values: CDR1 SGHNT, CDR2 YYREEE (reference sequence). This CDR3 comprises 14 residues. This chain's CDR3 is CASSSAGQPYEQYF. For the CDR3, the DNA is TGTGCCAGCAGCTCGGCAGGGCAACCCTACGAGCAGTACTTC.

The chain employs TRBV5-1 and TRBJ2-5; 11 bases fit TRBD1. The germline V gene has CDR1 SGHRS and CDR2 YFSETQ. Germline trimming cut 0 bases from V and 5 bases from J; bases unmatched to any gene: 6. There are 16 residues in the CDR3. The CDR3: CASSLVGQGGTETQYF. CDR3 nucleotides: TGCGCCAGCAGCTTGGTGGGACAGGGGGGGACGGAGACCCAGTACTTC. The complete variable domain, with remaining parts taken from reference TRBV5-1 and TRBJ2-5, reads KAGVTQTPRYLIKTRGQQVTLSCSPISGHRSVSWYQQTPGQGLQFLFEYFSETQRNKGNFPGRFSGRQFSNSRSEMNVSTLELGDSALYLCASSLVGQGGTETQYFGPGTRLLVL.

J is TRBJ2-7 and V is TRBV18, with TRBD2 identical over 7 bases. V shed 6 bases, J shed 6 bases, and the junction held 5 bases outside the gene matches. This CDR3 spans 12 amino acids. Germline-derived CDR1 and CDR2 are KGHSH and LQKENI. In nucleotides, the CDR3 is TGTGCCAGCTCCCCCTCGGGGGGCGAGCAGTACTTC. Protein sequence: CASSPSGGEQYF.

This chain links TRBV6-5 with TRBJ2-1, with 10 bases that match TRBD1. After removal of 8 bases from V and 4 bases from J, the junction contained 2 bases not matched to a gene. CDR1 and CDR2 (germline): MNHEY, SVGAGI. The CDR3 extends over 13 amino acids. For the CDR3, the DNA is TGTGCCAGCCAGGGACAGGGGTACAATGAGCAGTTCTTC. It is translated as CASQGQGYNEQFF.

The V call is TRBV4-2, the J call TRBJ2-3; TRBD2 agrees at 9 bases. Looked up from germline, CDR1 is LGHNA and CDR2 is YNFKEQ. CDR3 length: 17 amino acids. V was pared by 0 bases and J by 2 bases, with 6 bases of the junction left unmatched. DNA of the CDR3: TGTGCCAGCAGCCAAGATCCCCCTAGCGGGAACACAGATACGCAGTATTTT. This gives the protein CASSQDPPSGNTDTQYF.

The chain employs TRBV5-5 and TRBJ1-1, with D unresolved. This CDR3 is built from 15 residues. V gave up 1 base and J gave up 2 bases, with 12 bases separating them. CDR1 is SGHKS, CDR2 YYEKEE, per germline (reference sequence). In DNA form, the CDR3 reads TGTGCCAGCAGCTTGTCTGAATGGGGAAACACTGAAGCTTTCTTT. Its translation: CASSLSEWGNTEAFF.